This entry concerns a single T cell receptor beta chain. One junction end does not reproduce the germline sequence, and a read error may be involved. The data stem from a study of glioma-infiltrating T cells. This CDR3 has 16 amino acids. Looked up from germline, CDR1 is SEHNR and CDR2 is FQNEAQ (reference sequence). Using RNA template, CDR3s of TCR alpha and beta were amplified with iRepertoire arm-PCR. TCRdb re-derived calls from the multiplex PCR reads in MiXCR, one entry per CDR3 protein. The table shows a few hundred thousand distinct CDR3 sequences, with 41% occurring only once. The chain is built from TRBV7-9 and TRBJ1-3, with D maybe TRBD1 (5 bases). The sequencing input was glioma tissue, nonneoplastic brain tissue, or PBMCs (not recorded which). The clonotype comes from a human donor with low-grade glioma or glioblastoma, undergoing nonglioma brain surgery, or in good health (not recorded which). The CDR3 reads CASSLKRGDSRNTIYF. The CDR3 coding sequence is TGTGCCAGCAGCTTAAAGAGGGGCGACTCTAGAAACACCATATATTTT.